The present T cell receptor beta chain was sequenced within a study of post-analysis software for immune sequencing data (dated by TCRdb to between 2014 and 2016). Describing the broader study: The recorded disease courses included relapsing-remitting, secondary progressive and progressive-relapsing multiple sclerosis, and some patients had no subtype annotation. A subset of samples was prepared in parallel using single-end sample barcoding, then pooled and co-amplified after Illumina adapter ligation. The patient repertoires were compared against around eleven previously published healthy control repertoires obtained from donors aged roughly 6 to 28 years. Overall study results and their limits: Strong co-clustering of samples prepared in the same batch was shown by direct clustering with F measure, prompting a batch-effect correction. A few TRBV segments, including TRBV5-6, TRBV5-1 and TRBV20-1, were significantly more frequent in patients than controls. The multiple sclerosis patient group was slightly younger than the control group. Compared with controls, multiple sclerosis patients had significantly lower normalized Chao1 diversity, a finding suggesting substantial peripheral T-cell clonal expansion.

This clonotype was picked up many times. Its antigen is still unknown. No much larger clone is present one base from it, and per-base qualities are unavailable. Libraries were constructed by PCR. Data came from an Illumina HiSeq 2500. To reduce PCR and sequencing biases, unique molecular identifiers were built into the TCR beta cDNA libraries. Approximately 500,000 cDNA molecules were obtained for every 1 to 10 million input T cells, so each molecule roughly corresponded to one T cell. The same protocol used for the earlier healthy control dataset was applied to prepare and sequence the patient libraries. Samples belonging to the same batch were prepared together, multiplexed and sequenced on a shared HiSeq lane. As for the authors' bioinformatics: Raw barcoded reads were processed with MIGEC, and single-read molecular identifier groups were discarded before consensus assembly and CDR3 extraction. Clonotype tables were post-analysed with VDJtools, and diversity was normalized by down-sampling all datasets to the smallest sample size. To correct batch-related cross-sample contamination, repertoire overlap clustering matched CDR3 amino acid sequences but not nucleotide sequences. In-frame beta chains were kept once TCRdb had trimmed the public reads at Q25 with fastp and called clones with MiXCR. Identical CDR3 proteins give one entry, which carries the most common genes and DNA. These V and J calls rely on TCRdb rather than the paper's analysis. The sample data list more than 350,000 distinct CDR3 sequences, and 39% of these were observed just once. The top ten clonotypes cover less than 10% of the sample.

Counted from cysteine to phenylalanine, this CDR3 has 13 amino acids. Just CDR3 DNA is preserved here, 39 bases in frame from base 1. As encoded in the germline V gene, CDR1 is SQVTM while CDR2 is ANQGSEA. Trimming leaves V shorter by 3 bases and J shorter by 5 bases, with the junction holding 4 bases beyond the gene matches. To demonstrate the VDJtools post-analysis software, TCR beta repertoires were profiled from the peripheral blood of over ten young patients with multiple sclerosis. The multiple sclerosis patients were children and adolescents ranging in age from roughly 6 to 15 years. Recombination joined TRBV29-1 with TRBJ1-2; a stretch of 9 junction bases matches TRBD1. Specimen: blood. The receptor was derived from a girl aged 2-10 years with multiple sclerosis. The bases are TGCAGCGTTGATCGGACAGGGGAGTATGGCTACACCTTC. This sequence encodes CSVDRTGEYGYTF.